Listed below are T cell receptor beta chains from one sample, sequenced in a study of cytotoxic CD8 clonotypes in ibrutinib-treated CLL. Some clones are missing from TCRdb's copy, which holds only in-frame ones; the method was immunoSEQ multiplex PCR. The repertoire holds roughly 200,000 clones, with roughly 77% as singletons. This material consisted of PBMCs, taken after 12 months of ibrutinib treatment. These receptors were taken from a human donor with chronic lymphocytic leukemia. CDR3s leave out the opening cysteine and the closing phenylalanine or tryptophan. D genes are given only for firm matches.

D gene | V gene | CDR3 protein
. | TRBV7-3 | ASSLSGDTQY
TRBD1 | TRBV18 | ASSPIIDRGNQPQH
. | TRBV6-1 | ASVGIDKLNTEAF
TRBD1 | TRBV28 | ASRPDRVVTEAF
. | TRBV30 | ASKQLGAAYGYT
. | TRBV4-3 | ASSQDIFAYEQY
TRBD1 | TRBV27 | ASSSKPGGLSYGYT
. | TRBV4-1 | ASSQDGAGTNTEAF
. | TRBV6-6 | ASSYSMAQPQH
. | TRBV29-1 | SVAGKEVYYGYT
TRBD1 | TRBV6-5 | ASSPGQGIGELF
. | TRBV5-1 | ASSLASGAGELF
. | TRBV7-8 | ASSPRGEQF
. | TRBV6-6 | ASSLEGNTEAF
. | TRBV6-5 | ASSYSKQGSAF
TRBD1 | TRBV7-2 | ASSPRQGLNEKLF
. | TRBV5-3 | ARSPMWEITGIPTLH
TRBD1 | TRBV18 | ASSNPGTGGEQY
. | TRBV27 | ASNKRQGGGTQY
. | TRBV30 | AWAGTGNTIY
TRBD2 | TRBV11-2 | ASSSGTSGYEQY
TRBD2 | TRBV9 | ASSVATRLAGGVDTQY
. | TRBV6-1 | ASRRWGPIDEQF
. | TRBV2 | ASNSRGGPPLH
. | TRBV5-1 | ASSLVGVDSNTEAF
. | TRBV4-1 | ASSQEGSQPQH
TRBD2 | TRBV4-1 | ASSQEGLAGGGTQY
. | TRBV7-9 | AGRGRGQQGEQY
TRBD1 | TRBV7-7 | ASSPLQGRNEKLF
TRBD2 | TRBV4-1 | ASSRGTSEETQY
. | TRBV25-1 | ASSELGTNEKLF
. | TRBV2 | ARTQFGANVLT
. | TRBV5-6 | ASSTDRLSYSPLH
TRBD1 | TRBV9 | ASSGTGVRSPLH
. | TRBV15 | ATSRGLGGSWPQH
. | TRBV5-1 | ASSLSPGTQETQY
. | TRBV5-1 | ASSFRLHTGELF
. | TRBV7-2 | ASSLASGSNYGYT
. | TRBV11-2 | ASSLQGRRYEQY
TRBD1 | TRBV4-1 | ASSRGTGGSYEQY
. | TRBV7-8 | ASRTHRPETQY
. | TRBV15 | ATSRDRASLAEQF
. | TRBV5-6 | ASSLGAGAGNQPQH
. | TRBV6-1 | ASSEGTGAF
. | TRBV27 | ASSFLLETGYNEQF
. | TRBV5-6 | ASSPGVADEQY
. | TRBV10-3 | AIRADGRRTEAF
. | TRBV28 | ASSLRDSRYGYT
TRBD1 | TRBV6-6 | ASRAKDRGISTEAF
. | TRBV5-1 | ASSFVGGNTGELF
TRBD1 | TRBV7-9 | ASKGQGAGYTEAF
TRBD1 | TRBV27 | ASSWLGTGTDTQY
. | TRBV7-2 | ASRLTTDSNQPQH
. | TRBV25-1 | ASRPQGASYEQY
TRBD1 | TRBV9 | ASSPSTGVYGYT
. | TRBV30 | AWSVRGPGYT
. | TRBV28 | ASSPPGATNEKLF
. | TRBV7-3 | ASSQPGYEQY
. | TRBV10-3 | AISVLASEQY
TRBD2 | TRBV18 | ASSPLGASGIEETQY